Listed below are T cell receptor beta chains from one sample, sequenced in a study of shared clonotypes between healthy human individuals. Generated by immunoSEQ multiplex PCR, the TCRdb table keeps only in-frame clones and is missing some. The sample carries around 2,000,000 clones, around 96% recorded once. The sample consisted of naive CD8+ T cells sorted from blood. These receptors were obtained from a man between 18 and 35 years old in good health. CDR3s include the opening cysteine and the closing phenylalanine or tryptophan. D genes are given only for firm matches. The size of a clone is reported for some rows only, either as once, few or many, or as a class for expanded clones.

. TRBJ1-5 . TRBV27 CASTTTGSGQPQHF TGTGCCAGCACCACGACAGGTTCGGGTCAGCCCCAGCATTTT
. TRBJ2-7 TRBD2 TRBV5-6 CASSSERGASYEQYF TGTGCCAGCAGCTCCGAGCGGGGGGCCTCCTACGAGCAGTACTTC
. TRBJ1-4 TRBD1 TRBV27 CASSRQGADEKLFF TGTGCCAGCAGTAGACAGGGGGCGGATGAAAAACTGTTTTTT
. TRBJ2-7 TRBD2 TRBV18 CASSPQTSGGDSSYEQYF TGTGCCAGCTCACCACAGACTAGCGGGGGGGATAGCTCCTACGAGCAGTACTTC
. TRBJ2-7 . TRBV6-5 CASSYSGSYEQYF TGTGCCAGCAGTTACTCCGGCAGCTACGAGCAGTACTTC
once TRBJ2-5 . TRBV25-1 CASWRGETQYF TGTGCCAGCTGGAGGGGTGAGACCCAGTACTTC
. TRBJ2-3 TRBD2 TRBV4-2 CASSQDIAGRYTDTQYF TGTGCCAGCAGCCAAGATATAGCGGGAAGATACACAGATACGCAGTATTTT
. TRBJ2-1 TRBD2 TRBV7-8 CASSFGLAGGPFNEQFF TGTGCCAGCAGCTTCGGACTAGCGGGAGGGCCATTCAATGAGCAGTTCTTC
. TRBJ1-1 TRBD1 TRBV27 CASSLSRGQEAFF TGTGCCAGCAGTTTATCGAGGGGACAGGAAGCTTTCTTT
. TRBJ2-5 TRBD2 TRBV7-6 CASSPWGGQETQYF TGTGCCAGCAGCCCCTGGGGGGGGCAAGAGACCCAGTACTTC
. TRBJ2-7 TRBD2 TRBV4-1 CASSPMTGGPYEQYF TGCGCCAGCAGCCCTATGACGGGAGGGCCCTACGAGCAGTACTTC
. TRBJ2-1 TRBD2 TRBV6-5 CASSYTTSGRDEQFF TGTGCCAGCAGTTACACGACTAGCGGGAGGGATGAGCAGTTCTTC
. TRBJ2-5 . TRBV2 CASSESAAKETQYF TGTGCCAGCAGTGAAAGCGCAGCAAAAGAGACCCAGTACTTC
. TRBJ1-2 TRBD1 TRBV11-2 CASSDLGRGQWSGYTF TGTGCCAGCAGCGATTTAGGCAGGGGGCAGTGGAGTGGCTACACCTTC
. TRBJ1-1 . TRBV16 CASSQSGRWMNTEAFF TGTGCCAGCAGCCAATCGGGCAGATGGATGAACACTGAAGCTTTCTTT
. TRBJ2-5 TRBD2 TRBV6-6 CASSLTSPQETQYF TGTGCCAGCAGCTTGACTAGCCCCCAAGAGACCCAGTACTTC
. TRBJ2-5 . TRBV28 CASSPRMGRESETQYF TGTGCCAGCAGTCCCCGGATGGGCAGGGAGAGCGAGACCCAGTACTTC